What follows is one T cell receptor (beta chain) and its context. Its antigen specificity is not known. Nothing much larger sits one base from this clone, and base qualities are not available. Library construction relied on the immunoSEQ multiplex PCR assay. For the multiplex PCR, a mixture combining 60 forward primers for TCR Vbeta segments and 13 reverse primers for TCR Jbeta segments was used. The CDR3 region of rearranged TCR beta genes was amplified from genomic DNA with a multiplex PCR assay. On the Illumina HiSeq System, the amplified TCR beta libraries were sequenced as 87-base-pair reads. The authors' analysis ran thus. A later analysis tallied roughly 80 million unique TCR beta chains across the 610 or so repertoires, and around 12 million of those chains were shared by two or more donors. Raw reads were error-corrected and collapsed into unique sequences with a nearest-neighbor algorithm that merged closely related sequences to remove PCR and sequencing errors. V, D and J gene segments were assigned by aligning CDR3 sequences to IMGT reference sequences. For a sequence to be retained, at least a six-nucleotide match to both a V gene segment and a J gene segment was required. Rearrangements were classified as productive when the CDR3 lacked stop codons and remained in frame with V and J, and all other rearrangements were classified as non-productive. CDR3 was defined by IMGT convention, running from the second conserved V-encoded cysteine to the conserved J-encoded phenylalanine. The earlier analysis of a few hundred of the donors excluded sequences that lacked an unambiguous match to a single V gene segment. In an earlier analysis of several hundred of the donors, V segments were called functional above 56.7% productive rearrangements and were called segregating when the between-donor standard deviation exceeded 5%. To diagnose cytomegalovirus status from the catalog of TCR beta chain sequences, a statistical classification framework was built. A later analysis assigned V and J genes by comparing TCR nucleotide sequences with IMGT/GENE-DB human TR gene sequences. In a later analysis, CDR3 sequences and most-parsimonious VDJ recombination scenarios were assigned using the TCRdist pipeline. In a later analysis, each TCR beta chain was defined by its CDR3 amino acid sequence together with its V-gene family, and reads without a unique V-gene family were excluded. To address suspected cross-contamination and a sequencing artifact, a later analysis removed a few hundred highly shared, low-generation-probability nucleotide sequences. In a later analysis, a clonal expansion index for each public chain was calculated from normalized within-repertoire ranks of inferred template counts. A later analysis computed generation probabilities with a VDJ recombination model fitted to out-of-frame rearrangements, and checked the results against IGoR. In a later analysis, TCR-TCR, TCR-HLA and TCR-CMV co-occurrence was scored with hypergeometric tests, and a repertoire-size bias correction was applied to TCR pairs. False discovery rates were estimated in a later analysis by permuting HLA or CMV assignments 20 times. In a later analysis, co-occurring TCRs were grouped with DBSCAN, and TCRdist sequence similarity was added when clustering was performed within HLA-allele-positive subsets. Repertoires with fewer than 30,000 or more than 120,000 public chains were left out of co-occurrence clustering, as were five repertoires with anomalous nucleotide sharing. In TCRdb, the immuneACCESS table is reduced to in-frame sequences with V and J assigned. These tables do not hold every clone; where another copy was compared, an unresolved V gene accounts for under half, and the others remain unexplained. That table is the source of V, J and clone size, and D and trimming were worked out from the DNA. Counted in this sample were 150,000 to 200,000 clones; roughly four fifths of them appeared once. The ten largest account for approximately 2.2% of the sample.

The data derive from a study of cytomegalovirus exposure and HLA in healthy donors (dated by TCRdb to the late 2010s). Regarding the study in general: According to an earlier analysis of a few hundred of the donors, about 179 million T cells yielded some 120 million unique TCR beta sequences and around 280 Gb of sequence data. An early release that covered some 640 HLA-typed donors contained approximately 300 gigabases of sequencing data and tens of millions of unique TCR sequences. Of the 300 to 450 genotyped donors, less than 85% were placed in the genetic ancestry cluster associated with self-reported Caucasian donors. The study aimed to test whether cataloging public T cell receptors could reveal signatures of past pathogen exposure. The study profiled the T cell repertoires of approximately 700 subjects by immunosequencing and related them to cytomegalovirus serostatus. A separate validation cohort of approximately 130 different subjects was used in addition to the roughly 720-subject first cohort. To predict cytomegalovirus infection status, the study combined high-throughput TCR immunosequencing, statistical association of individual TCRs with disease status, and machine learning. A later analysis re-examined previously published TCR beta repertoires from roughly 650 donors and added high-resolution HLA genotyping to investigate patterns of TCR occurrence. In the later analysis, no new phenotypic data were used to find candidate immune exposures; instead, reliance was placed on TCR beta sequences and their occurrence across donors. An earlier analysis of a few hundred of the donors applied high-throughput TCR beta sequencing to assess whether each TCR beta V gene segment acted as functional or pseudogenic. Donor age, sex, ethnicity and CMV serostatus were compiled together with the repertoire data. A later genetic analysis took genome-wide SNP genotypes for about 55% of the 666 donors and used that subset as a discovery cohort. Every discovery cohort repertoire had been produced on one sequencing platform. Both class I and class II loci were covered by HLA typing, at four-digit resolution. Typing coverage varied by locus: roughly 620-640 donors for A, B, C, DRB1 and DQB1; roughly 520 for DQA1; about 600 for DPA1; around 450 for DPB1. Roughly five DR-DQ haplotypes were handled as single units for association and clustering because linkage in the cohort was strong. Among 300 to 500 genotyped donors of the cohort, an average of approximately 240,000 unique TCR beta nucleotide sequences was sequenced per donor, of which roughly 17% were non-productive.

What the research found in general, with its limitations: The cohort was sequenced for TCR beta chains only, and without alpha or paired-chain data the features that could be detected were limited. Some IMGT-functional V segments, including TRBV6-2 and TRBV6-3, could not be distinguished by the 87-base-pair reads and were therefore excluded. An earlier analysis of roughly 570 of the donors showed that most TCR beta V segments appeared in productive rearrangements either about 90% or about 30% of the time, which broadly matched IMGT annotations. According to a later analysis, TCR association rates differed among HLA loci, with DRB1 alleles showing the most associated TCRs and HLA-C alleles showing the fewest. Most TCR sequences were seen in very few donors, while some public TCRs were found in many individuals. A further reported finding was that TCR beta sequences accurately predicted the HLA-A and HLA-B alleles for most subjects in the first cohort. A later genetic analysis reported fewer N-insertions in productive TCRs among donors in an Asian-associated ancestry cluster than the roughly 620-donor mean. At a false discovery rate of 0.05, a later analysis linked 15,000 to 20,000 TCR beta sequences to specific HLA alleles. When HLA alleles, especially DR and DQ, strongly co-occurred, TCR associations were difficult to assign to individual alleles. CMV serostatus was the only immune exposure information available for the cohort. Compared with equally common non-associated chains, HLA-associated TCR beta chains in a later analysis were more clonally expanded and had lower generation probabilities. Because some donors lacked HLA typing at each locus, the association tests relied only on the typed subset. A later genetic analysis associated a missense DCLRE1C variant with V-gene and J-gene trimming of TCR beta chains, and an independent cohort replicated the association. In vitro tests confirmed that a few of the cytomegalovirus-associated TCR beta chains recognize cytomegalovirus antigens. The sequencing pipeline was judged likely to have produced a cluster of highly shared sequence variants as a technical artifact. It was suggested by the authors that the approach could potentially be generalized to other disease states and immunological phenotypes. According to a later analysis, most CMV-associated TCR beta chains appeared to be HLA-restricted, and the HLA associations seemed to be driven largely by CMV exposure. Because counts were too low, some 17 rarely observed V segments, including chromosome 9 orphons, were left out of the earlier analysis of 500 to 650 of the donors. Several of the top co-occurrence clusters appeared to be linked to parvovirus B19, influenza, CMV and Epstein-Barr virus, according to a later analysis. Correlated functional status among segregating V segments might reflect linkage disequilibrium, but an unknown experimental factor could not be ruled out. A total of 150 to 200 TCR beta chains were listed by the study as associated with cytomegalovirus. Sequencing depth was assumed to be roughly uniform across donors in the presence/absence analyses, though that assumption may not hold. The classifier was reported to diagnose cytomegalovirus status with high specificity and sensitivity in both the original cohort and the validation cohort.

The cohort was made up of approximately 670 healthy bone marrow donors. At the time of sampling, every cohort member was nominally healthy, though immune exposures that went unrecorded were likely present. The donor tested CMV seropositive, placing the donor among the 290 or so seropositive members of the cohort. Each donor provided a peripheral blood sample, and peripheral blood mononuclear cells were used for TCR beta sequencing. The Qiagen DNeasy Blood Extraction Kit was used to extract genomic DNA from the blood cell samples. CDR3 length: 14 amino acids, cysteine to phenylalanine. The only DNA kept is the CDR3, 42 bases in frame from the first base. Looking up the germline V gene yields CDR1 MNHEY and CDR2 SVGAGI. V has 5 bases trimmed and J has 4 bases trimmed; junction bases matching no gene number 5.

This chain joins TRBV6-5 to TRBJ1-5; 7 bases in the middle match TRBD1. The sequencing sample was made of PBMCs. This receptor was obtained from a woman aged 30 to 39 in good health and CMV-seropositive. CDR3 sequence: CASSRQGRNQPQHF. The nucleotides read TGTGCCAGCAGTCGACAGGGCCGGAATCAGCCCCAGCATTTT.